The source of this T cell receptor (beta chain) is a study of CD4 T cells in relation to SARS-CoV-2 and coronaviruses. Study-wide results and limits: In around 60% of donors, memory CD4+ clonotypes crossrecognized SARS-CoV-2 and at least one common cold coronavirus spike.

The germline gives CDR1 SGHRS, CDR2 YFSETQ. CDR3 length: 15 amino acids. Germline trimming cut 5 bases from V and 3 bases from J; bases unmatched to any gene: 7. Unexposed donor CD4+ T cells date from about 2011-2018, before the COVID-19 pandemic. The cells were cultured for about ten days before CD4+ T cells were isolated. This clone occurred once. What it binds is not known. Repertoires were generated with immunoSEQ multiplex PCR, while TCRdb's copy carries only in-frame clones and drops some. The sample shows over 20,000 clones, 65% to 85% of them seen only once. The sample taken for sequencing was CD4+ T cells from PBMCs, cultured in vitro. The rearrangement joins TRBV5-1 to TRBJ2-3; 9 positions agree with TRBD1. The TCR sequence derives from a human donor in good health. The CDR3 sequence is CASRSGDRVTDTQYF. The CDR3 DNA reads TGCGCCAGCAGGTCCGGGGACAGGGTAACAGATACGCAGTATTTT.